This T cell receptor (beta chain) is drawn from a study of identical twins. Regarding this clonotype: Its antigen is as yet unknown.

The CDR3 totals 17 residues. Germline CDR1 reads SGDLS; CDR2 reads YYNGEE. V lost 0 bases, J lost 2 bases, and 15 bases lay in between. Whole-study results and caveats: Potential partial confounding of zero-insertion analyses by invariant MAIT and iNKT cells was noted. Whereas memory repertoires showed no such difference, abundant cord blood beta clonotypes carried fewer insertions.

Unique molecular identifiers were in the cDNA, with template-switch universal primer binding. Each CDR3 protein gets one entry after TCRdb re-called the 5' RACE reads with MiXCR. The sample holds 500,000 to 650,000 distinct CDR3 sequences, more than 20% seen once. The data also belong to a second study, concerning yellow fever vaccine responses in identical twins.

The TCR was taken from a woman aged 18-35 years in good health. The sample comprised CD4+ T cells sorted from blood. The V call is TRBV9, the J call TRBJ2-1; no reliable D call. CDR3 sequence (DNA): TGTGCCAGCAGCGTAGGGGCCCCTAGTTCCCCCTACAATGAGCAGTTCTTC. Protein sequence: CASSVGAPSSPYNEQFF.